The entry below describes one T cell receptor beta chain. V dropped 1 base and J dropped 5; count of bases not matched to a gene: 7. CDR3 length: 16 residues. Germline loops: CDR1 SEHNR, CDR2 FQNEAQ (reference sequence). Sequencing was performed with immunoSEQ multiplex PCR; in TCRdb, only in-frame clones are kept and a portion is missing. The top ten hold roughly 9.2% of the sample, which has about 160,000 clones, 75% to 90% seen once. The data were taken from a study of blood T cell repertoires in COVID-19. This sequence joins TRBV7-9 and TRBJ2-5; 10 nucleotides line up with TRBD1. This TCR was sampled from a woman over 75 with active or convalescent COVID-19. The sequencing input was peripheral blood. CDR3 in amino acids: CASSLGDRGPRETQYF. The CDR3, as DNA: TGTGCCAGCAGCTTAGGGGACAGGGGACCCCGGGAGACCCAGTACTTC. Based on the CDR3 plus reference TRBV7-9 and TRBJ2-5, the full variable domain is DTGVSQNPRHKITKRGQNVTFRCDPISEHNRLYWYRQTLGQGPEFLTYFQNEAQLEKSRLLSDRFSAERPKGSFSTLEIQRTEQGDSAMYLCASSLGDRGPRETQYFGPGTRLLVL.